The sequence of this TCR beta chain was determined in a study of blood T cell repertoires in COVID-19. Study at large: COVID-19 samples collected from the United States, Italy and Spain covered acute and convalescent phases. From T cells, B-cell-depleted T cells, or PBMCs came the material, which was cDNA or gDNA.

Germline V gene sequence: CDR1 LGHDT, CDR2 YNNKEL (reference sequence). V lost 8 bases, J lost 8 bases, and 15 bases lay in between. This CDR3 region has 13 residues. Per the original data handling: Scientists estimated how many nucleated cells there were by amplifying reference gene primers. Libraries were prepared by immunoSEQ multiplex PCR; TCRdb keeps only in-frame clonotypes and omits some of them. D and trimming come from the DNA, and the V and J calls and clone size come from that table. The sample shows about 83,000 clones, 86% of them seen only once. The TCR originated in a man between 50 and 59 years old with active COVID-19. The chain links TRBV3-1 (or the pseudogene TRBV3-2) to TRBJ1-4; the D gene is possibly TRBD1 (6 bases). Sequencing was done on a sample of peripheral blood. This CDR3 is CASASGGREKLFF. The CDR3 DNA reads TGTGCCAGCGCCTCGGGGGGGCGGGAAAAACTGTTTTTT.